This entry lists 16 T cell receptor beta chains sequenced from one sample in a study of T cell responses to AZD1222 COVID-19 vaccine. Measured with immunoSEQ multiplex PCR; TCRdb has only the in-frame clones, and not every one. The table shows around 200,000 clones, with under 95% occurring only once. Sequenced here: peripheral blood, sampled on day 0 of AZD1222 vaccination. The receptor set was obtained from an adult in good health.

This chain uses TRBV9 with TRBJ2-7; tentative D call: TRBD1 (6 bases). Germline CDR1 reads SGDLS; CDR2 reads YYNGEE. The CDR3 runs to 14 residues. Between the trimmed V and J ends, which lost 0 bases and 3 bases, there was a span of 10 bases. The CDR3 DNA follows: TGTGCCAGCAGCGTAGAGTTAGGGGGCTACGAGCAGTACTTC. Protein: CASSVELGGYEQYF.

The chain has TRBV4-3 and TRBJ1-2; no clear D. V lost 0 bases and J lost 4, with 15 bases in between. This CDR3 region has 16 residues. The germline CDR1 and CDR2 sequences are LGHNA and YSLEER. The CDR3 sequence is CASSQEDRGRSYGYTF. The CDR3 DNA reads TGCGCCAGCAGCCAAGAGGACCGGGGTCGATCCTATGGCTACACCTTC.

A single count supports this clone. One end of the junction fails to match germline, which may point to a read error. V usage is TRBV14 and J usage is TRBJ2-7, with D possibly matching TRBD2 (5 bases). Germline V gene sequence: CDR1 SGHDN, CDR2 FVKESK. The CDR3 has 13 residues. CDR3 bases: TGTGCCAGCAGCCAAGGCGGCGCGGGCCAGAGAGACTTC. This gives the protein CASSQGGAGQRDF.

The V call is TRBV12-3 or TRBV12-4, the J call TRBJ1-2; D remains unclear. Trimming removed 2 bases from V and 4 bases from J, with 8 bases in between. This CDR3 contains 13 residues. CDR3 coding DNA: TGTGCCAGCAGTTTAAGGGATGCCTATGGCTACACCTTC. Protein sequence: CASSLRDAYGYTF.

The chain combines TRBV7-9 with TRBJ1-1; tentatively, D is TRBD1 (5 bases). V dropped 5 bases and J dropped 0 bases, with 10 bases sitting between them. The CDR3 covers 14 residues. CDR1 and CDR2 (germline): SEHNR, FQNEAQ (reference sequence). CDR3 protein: CASSPGTVNTEAFF. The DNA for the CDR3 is TGTGCCAGCAGCCCCGGGACGGTGAACACTGAAGCTTTCTTT.

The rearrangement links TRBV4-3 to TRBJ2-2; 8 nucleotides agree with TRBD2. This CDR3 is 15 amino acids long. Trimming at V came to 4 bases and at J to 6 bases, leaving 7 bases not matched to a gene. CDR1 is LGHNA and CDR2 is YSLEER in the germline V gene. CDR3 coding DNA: TGCGCCAGCAGCCCCGTCGCGGGGGGTGCCGGGGAGCTGTTTTTT. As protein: CASSPVAGGAGELFF.

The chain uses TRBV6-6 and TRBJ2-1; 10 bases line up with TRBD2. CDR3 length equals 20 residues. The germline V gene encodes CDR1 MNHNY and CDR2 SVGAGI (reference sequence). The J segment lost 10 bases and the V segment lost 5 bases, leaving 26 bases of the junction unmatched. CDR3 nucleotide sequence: TGTGCCAGCAGTCTCCGGGGACCTCTATGGGGTCTAGCGGGAGTTAACGAGCAGTTCTTC. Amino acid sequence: CASSLRGPLWGLAGVNEQFF.

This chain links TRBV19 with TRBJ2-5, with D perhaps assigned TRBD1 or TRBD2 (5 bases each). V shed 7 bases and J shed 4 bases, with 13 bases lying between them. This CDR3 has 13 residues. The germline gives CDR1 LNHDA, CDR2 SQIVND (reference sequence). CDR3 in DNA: TGTGCCAGTAAGAGGGGCTATGGAGAGACCCAGTACTTC. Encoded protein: CASKRGYGETQYF.

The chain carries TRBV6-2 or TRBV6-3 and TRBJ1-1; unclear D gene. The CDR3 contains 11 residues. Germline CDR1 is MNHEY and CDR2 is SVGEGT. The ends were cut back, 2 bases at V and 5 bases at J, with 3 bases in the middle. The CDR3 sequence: CASSYGTEAFF. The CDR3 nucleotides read TGTGCCAGCAGTTACGGGACTGAAGCTTTCTTT.

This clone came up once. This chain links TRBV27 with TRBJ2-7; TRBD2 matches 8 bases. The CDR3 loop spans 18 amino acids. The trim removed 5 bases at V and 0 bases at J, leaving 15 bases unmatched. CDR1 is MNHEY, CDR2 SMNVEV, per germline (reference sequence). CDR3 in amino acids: CASSPTPGGWVSSYEQYF. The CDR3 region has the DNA TGTGCCAGCAGTCCTACGCCGGGGGGGTGGGTGAGCTCCTACGAGCAGTACTTC.

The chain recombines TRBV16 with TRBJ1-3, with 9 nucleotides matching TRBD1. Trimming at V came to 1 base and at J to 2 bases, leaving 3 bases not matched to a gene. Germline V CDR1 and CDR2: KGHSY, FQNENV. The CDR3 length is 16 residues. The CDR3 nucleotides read TGTGCCAGCAGCCAATACAGGGGGCCTCCTGGAAACACCATATATTTT. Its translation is CASSQYRGPPGNTIYF.

The DNA for the CDR3 is TGCGCCAGCAGCGCCACTAGCGGGGGGGCTTGGAACGAGCAGTACTTC. It is translated as CASSATSGGAWNEQYF. The chain recombines TRBV5-1 with TRBJ2-7; 13 bases line up with TRBD2. The CDR3 is 16 amino acids. Germline values: CDR1 SGHRS, CDR2 YFSETQ. V was pared by 4 bases and J by 5 bases, with 9 bases of the junction left unmatched.

CDR3 DNA sequence: TGTGCCACCAGCCGGGGGAGGGTGGATTTGTGGAATCAGCCCCAGCATTTT. This sequence encodes CATSRGRVDLWNQPQHF. This rearrangement joins TRBV15 to TRBJ1-5; a weak D match, TRBD1 (5 bases). The CDR3 is 17 amino acids. Germline V CDR1 and CDR2: LNHNV, YYDKDF (reference sequence). The V and J ends lost 5 bases and 4 bases respectively, with 21 bases between them.

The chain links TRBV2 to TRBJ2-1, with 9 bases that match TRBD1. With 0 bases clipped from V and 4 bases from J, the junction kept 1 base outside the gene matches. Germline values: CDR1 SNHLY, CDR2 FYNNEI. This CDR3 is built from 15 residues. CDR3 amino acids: CASSEAGQGYNEQFF. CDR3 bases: TGTGCCAGCAGTGAAGCGGGACAGGGTTACAATGAGCAGTTCTTC.

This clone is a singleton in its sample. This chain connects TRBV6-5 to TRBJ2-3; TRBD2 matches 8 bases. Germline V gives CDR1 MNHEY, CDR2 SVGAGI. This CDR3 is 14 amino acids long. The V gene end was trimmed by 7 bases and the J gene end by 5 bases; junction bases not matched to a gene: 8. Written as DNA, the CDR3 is TGTGCCAGCACCTCGGGAGGGCTAAGAGATACGCAGTATTTT. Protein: CASTSGGLRDTQYF.

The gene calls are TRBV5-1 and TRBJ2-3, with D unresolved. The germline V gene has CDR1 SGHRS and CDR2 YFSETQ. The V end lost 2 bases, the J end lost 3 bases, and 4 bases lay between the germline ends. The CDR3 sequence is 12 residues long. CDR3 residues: CASSFGTDTQYF. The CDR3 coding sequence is TGCGCCAGCAGCTTCGGTACAGATACGCAGTATTTT.